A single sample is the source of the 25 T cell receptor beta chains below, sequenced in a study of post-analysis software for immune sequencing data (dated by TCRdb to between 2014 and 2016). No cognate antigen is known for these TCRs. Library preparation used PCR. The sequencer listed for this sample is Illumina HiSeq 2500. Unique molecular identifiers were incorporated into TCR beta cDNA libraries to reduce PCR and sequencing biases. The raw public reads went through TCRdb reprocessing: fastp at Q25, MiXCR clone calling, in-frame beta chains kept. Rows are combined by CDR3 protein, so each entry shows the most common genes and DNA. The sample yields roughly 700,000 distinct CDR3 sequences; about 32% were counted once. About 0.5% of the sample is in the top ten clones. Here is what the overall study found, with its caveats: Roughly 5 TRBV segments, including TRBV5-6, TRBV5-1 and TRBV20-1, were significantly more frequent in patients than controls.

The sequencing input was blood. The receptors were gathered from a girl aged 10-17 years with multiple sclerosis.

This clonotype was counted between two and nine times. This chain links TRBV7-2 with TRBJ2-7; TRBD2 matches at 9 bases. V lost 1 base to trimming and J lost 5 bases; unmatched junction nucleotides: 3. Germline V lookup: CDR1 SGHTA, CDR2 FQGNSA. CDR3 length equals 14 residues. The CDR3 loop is CASSLVAGADEQYF. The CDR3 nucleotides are TGTGCCAGCAGCTTAGTAGCGGGAGCGGACGAGCAGTACTTC.

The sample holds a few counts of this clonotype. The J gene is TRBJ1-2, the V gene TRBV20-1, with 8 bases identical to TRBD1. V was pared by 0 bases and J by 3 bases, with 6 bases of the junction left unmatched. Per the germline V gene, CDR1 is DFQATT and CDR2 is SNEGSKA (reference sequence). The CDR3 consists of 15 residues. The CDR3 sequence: CSARDYRGVHYGYTF. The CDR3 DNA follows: TGCAGTGCTAGAGATTACAGGGGGGTACACTATGGCTACACCTTC.

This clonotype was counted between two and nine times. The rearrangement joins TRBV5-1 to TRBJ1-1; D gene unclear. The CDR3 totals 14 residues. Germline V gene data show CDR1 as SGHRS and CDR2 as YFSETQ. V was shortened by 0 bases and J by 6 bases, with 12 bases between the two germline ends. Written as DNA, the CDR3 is TGCGCCAGCAGCTTGGGGGGAATTGGGGCTGAAGCTTTCTTT. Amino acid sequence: CASSLGGIGAEAFF.

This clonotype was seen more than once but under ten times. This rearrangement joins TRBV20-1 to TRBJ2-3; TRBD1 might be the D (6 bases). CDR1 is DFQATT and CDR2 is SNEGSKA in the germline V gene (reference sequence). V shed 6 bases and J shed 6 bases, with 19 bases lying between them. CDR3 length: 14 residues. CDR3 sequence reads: CSARGGGRRDTQYF. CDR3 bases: TGCAGTGCCCGAGGGGGTGGGAGAAGGGATACGCAGTATTTT.

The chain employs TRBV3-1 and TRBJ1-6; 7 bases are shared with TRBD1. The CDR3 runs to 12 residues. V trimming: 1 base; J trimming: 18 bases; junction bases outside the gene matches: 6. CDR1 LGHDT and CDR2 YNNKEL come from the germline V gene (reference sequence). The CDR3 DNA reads TGTGCCAGCAGCCAAGGGGACAGATACCGCCACTTT. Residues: CASSQGDRYRHF.

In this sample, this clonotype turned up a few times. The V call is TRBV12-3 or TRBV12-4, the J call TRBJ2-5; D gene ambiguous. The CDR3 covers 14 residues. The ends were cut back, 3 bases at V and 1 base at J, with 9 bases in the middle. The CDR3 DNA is TGTGCCAGCAGTTTCCGGGCCTCCCAAGAGACCCAGTACTTC. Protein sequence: CASSFRASQETQYF.

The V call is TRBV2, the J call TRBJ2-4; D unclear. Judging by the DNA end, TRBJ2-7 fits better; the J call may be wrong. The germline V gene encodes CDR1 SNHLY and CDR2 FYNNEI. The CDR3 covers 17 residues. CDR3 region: CASSDLSHSRVYYEQYF. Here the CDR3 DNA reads TGTGCCAGCAGTGATCTTTCGCATTCGCGCGTATACTACGAGCAGTACTTC.

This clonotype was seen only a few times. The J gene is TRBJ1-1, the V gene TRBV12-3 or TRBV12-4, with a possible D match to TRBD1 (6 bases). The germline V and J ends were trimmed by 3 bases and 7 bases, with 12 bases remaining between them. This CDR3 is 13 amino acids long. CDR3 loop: CASSFPGVVEAFF. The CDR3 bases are TGTGCCAGCAGTTTCCCAGGGGTAGTTGAAGCTTTCTTT.

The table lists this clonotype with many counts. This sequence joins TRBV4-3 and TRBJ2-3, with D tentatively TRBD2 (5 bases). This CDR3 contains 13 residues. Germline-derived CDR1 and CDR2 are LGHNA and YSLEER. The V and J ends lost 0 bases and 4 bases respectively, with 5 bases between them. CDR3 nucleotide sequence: TGCGCCAGCAGCCAAGAGAGGGCAGATACGCAGTATTTT. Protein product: CASSQERADTQYF.

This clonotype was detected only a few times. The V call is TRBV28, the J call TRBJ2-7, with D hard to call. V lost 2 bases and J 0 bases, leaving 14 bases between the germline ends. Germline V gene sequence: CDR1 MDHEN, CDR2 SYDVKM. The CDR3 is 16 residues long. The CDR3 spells CASSLGQQRSSYEQYF. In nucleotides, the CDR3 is TGTGCCAGCAGTTTAGGGCAGCAAAGGAGCTCCTACGAGCAGTACTTC.

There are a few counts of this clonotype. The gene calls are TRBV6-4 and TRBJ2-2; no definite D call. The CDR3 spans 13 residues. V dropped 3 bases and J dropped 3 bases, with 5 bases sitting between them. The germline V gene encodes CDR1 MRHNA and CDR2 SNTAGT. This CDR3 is CASSESDTGELFF. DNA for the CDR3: TGTGCCAGCAGTGAGTCGGACACCGGGGAGCTGTTTTTT.

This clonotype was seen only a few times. The CDR3 nucleotides are TGCAGTGCCCGGGACAGTATAGCGGGAAAAGAGACCCAGTACTTC. Translation gives CSARDSIAGKETQYF. The rearrangement links TRBV20-1 to TRBJ2-7; D possibly corresponds to TRBD2 (8 bases). The closer fit of TRBJ2-5 to the DNA end suggests the J call may be wrong. The germline CDR1 and CDR2 sequences are DFQATT and SNEGSKA (reference sequence). This CDR3 has 15 residues.

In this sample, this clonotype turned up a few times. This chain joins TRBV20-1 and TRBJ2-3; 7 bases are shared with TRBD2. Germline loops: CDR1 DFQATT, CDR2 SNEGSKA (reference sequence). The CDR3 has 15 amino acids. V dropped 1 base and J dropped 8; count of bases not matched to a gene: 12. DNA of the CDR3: TGCAGTGCTAGAGTCGGCCGAGCGGGGCTATCTACGCAGTATTTT. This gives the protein CSARVGRAGLSTQYF.

DNA of the CDR3: TGCAGTGCTAGCGGCGGGGACACAACTAATGAAAAACTGTTTTTT. Its protein product is CSASGGDTTNEKLFF. The rearrangement joins TRBV20-1 to TRBJ1-4, with a weak D call TRBD1 (6 bases). Trimming cost V 3 bases and J 0 bases, with 11 bases left between them. This CDR3 is 15 amino acids long. From germline, CDR1 is DFQATT and CDR2 SNEGSKA (reference sequence).

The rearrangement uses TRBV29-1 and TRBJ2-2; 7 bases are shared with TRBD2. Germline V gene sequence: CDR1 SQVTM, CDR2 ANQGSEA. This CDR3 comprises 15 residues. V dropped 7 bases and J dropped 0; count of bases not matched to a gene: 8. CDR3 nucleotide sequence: TGCAGCGCTCCCTTGGCGGGAGCGAACACCGGGGAGCTGTTTTTT. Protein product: CSAPLAGANTGELFF.

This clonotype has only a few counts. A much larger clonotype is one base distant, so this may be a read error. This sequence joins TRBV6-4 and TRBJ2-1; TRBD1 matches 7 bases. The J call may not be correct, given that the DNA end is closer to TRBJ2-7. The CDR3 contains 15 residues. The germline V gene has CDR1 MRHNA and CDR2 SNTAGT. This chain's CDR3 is CASSDRAGGVNEQYF. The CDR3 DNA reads TGTGCCAGCAGTGACAGGGCAGGGGGAGTCAATGAGCAGTACTTC.

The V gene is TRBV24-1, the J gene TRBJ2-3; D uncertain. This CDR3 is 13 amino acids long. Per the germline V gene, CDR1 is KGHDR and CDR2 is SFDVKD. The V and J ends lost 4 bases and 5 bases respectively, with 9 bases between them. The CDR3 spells CATSDTPGDTQYF. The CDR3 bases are TGTGCCACCAGTGACACTCCGGGAGATACGCAGTATTTT.

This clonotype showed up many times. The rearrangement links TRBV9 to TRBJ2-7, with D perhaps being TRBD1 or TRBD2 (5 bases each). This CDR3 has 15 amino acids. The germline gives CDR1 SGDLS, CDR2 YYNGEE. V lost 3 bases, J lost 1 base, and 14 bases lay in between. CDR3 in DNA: TGTGCCAGCAGCGGACCCGGGACGCAATCCTACGAGCAGTACTTC. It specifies CASSGPGTQSYEQYF.

The chain's CDR3 is CASIGGSYEQYF. CDR3 nucleotides: TGTGCCAGCATCGGCGGGTCTTACGAGCAGTACTTC. The rearrangement links TRBV2 to TRBJ2-7; TRBD2 might be the D (5 bases). The CDR3 sequence is 12 residues long. CDR1 is SNHLY and CDR2 is FYNNEI in the germline V gene. Trimming left V 7 bases short and J 4 bases short, with 11 bases between.

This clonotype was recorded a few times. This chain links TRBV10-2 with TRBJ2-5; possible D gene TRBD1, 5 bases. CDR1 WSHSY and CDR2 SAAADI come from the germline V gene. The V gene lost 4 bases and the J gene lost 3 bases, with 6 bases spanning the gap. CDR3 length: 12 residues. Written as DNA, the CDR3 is TGCGCCAGCAGTGGGACAAAAGAGACCCAGTACTTC. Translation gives CASSGTKETQYF.

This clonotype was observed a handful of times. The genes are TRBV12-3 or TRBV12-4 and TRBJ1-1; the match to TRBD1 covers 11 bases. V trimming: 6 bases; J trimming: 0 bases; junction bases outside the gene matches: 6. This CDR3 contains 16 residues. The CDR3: CASSLDRGRLNTEAFF. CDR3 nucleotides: TGTGCCAGCAGCTTGGACAGGGGGCGGTTGAACACTGAAGCTTTCTTT.

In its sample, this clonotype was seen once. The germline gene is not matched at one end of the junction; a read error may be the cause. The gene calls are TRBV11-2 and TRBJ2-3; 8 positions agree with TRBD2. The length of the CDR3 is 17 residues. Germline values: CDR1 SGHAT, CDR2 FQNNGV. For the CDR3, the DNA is TGTGCCTGCAGCTTAGATTGGAGCGGGAGTCCCGCAGATACGCAGTATTTT. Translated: CACSLDWSGSPADTQYF.

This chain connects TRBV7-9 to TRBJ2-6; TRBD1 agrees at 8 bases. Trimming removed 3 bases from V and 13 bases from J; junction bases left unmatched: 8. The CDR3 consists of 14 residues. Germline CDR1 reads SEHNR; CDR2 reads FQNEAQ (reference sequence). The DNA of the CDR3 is TGTGCCAGCAGCTTCGGGTCAGGGGGCCGGGTCCTGACTTTC. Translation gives CASSFGSGGRVLTF.

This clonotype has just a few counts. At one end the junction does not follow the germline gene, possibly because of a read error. CDR3 protein: CASSHEAGTRGYTF. The CDR3 DNA reads as TGCGCTAGCAGCCACGAGGCCGGGACGCGTGGCTACACCTTC. This chain joins TRBV4-1 and TRBJ1-2; possibly TRBD1 for D (5 bases). CDR1 is MGHRA, CDR2 YSYEKL, per germline. The CDR3 consists of 14 residues.

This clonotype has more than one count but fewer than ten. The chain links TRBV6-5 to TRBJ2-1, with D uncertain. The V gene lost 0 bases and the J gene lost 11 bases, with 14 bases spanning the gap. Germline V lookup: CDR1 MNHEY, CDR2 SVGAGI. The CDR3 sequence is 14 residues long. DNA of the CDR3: TGTGCCAGCAGTTACTCATTCGGGCCCTCTCAGCAGTTCTTC. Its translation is CASSYSFGPSQQFF.